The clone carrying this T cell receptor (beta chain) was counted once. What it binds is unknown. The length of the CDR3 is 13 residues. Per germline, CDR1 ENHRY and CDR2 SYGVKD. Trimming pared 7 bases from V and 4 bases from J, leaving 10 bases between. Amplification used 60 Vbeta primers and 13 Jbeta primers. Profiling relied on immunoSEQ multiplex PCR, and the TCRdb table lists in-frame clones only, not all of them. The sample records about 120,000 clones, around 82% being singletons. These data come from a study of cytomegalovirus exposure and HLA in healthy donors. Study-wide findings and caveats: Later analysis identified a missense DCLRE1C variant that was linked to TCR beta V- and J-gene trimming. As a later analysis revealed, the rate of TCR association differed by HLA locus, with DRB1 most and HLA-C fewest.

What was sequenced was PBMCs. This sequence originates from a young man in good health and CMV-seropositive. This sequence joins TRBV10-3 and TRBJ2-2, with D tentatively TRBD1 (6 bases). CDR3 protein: CAIKGQLTGELFF. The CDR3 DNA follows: TGTGCCATCAAAGGACAGCTCACCGGGGAGCTGTTTTTT.